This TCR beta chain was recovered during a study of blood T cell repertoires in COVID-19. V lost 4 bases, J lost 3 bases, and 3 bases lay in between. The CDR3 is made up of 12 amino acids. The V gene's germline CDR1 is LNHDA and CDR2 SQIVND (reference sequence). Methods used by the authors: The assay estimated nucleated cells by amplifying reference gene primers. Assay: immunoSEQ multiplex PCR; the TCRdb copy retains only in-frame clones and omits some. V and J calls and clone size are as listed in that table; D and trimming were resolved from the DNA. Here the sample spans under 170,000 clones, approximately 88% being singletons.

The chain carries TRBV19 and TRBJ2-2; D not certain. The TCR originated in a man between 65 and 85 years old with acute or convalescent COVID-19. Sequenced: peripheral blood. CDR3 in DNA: TGTGCCAGTAGTACTCACACCGGGGAGCTGTTTTTT. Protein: CASSTHTGELFF.